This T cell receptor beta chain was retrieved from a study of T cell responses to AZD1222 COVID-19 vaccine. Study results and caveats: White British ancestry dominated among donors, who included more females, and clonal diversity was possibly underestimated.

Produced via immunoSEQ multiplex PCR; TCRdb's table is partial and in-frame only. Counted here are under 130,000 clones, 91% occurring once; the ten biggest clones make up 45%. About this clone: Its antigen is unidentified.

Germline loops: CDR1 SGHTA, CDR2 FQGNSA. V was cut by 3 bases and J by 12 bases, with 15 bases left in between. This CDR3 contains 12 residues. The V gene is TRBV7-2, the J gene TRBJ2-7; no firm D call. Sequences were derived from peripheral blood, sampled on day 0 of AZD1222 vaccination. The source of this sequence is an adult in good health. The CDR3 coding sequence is TGTGCCAGCAGCTTTGGGGTCCCCGCTTTGTACTTC. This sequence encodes CASSFGVPALYF.